This entry lists 10 T cell receptor beta chains sequenced from one sample in a study of metastatic and nonmetastatic thyroid tumors. TCRdb re-analyzed the PCR reads through MiXCR. The table records 22,000 or so clones, around a fifth of them present only once. Thyroid surgery took place with no prior treatment in any patient. Sequencing input: tumor tissue. The receptors were sampled from a female donor with papillary thyroid cancer or a benign thyroid nodule (not recorded which). Some clones in this sample may be carry-over from other donors' samples.

The chain employs TRBV28 and TRBJ1-6, with a possible D match to TRBD1 (5 bases). Trimming took 6 bases from V and 10 from J, leaving 19 bases between them. There are 15 residues in the CDR3. The V gene's germline CDR1 is MDHEN and CDR2 SYDVKM. The CDR3 DNA reads TGTGCCAGCAGCCTGGGGTGGGGCATCGGATCACCCCTCCACTTT. It specifies CASSLGWGIGSPLHF.

This clone was found a few times. The V call is TRBV20-1, the J call TRBJ2-3; D is unresolved. Germline-derived CDR1 and CDR2 are DFQATT and SNEGSKA (reference sequence). V lost 2 bases, J lost 1 base, and 7 bases lay in between. The CDR3 sequence is 13 residues long. Here the CDR3 DNA reads TGCAGTGCTAGACTCCCAGGCACAGATACGCAGTATTTT. Translation: CSARLPGTDTQYF.

This chain's CDR3 is CSASGQDANTGELFF. CDR3 in DNA: TGCAGTGCCTCTGGACAGGACGCGAACACCGGGGAGCTGTTTTTT. The chain uses TRBV20-1 and TRBJ2-2; 7 nucleotides match TRBD1. Germline CDR1 and CDR2: DFQATT and SNEGSKA (reference sequence). V lost 6 bases, J lost 0 bases, and 7 bases stayed unmatched. There are 15 residues in the CDR3.

This clone was seen a handful of times. The rearrangement joins TRBV6-8 to TRBJ2-7; 8 nucleotides line up with TRBD2. This CDR3 is 14 amino acids long. The trim removed 11 bases at V and 7 bases at J, leaving 16 bases unmatched. CDR1 and CDR2 from the germline V gene are MNHGY and SAAAGT. The CDR3 loop is CAASEREGPDEQYF. CDR3 coding DNA: TGTGCCGCGTCAGAACGGGAGGGTCCGGATGAGCAGTACTTC.

This clone occurred once. The chain combines TRBV14 with TRBJ1-2; no clear D gene. Germline CDR1 is SGHDN and CDR2 is FVKESK. V gave up 2 bases and J gave up 2 bases, with 6 bases separating them. This CDR3 is built from 13 residues. The chain's CDR3 is CASSQFGNYGYTF. DNA for the CDR3: TGTGCCAGCAGCCAATTCGGAAACTATGGCTACACCTTC.

This clone was seen at least ten times. The V gene is TRBV20-1, the J gene TRBJ2-1, with TRBD1 matching over 10 bases. Looked up from germline, CDR1 is DFQATT and CDR2 is SNEGSKA (reference sequence). Trimming took 2 bases from V and 9 from J; bases not matched to a gene: 10. The CDR3 is made up of 15 amino acids. The CDR3 coding sequence is TGCAGTGCTAGAAAGCCCGGGACAGGGGAAGGTGAGCAGTTCTTC. This encodes CSARKPGTGEGEQFF.

In this sample, this clone turned up many times. V gene TRBV28 combines with J gene TRBJ2-1; D unclear. CDR1 and CDR2 (germline): MDHEN, SYDVKM. With 3 bases removed from V and 5 bases from J, the gap between germline ends came to 14 bases. The CDR3 runs 15 residues. For the CDR3, the DNA is TGTGCCAGCAGTTTTATAGGGAACACCAACAATGAGCAGTTCTTC. Residues: CASSFIGNTNNEQFF.

By share of the sample, this clone is large. The rearrangement links TRBV27 to TRBJ2-7; D remains ambiguous. The CDR3 loop spans 13 amino acids. Deletions cut 3 bases from V and 3 bases from J, with 9 bases between. Germline CDR1 is MNHEY and CDR2 is SMNVEV (reference sequence). The CDR3 region is CASSFDKNYEQYF. As DNA, the CDR3 is TGTGCCAGCAGTTTTGATAAAAACTACGAGCAGTACTTC.

Points on this clone: Other DNA variants within this sample encode the same CDR3. The chain recombines TRBV7-9 with TRBJ2-7; 8 nucleotides match TRBD2. The CDR3 is 15 residues long. Germline CDR1 reads SEHNR; CDR2 reads FQNEAQ (reference sequence). Trimming at V came to 6 bases and at J to 5 bases, leaving 12 bases not matched to a gene. CDR3 bases: TGTGCCAGCAGGCCAACTAGCGGTAGGGTACACGAGCAGTACTTC. It specifies CASRPTSGRVHEQYF.

This clone was counted a few times. The chain links TRBV2 to TRBJ2-6; no clear D. V was clipped by 8 bases and J by 1 base, with 15 bases between them. This CDR3 is 16 amino acids long. Per the germline V gene, CDR1 is SNHLY and CDR2 is FYNNEI. The DNA of the CDR3 is TGTGCCAGCTTTGGATTAAGGTCTTCTGGGGCCAACGTCCTGACTTTC. It translates to CASFGLRSSGANVLTF.